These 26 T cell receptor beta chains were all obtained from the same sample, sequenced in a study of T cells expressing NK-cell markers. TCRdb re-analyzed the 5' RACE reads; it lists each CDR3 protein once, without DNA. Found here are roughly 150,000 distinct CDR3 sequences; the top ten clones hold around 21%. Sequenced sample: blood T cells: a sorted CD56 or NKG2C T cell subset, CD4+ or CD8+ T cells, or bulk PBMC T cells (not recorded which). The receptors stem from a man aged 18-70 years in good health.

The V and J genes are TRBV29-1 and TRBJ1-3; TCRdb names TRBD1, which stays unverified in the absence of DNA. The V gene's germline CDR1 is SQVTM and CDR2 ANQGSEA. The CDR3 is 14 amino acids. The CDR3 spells CSVWTATSGNTIYF. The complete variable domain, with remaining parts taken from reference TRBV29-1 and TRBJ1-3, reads SAVISQKPSRDICQRGTSLTIQCQVDSQVTMMFWYRQQPGQSLTLIATANQGSEATYESGFVIDKFPISRPNLTFSTLTVSNMSPEDSSIYLCSVWTATSGNTIYFGEGSWLTVV.

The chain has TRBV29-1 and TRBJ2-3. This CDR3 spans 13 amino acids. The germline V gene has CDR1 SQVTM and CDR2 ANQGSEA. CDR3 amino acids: CSVLPTTTDTQYF.

The CDR3 reads CASSLGGGVYEQYF. The rearrangement uses TRBV13 and TRBJ2-7; TCRdb's D call of TRBD1 is untestable without DNA. Per germline, CDR1 PRHDT and CDR2 FYEKMQ (reference sequence). CDR3 length: 14 amino acids.

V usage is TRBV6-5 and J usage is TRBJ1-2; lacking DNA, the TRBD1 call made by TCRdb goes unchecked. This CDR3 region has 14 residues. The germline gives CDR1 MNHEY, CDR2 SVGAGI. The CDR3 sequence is CASSYSIQGGGYTF.

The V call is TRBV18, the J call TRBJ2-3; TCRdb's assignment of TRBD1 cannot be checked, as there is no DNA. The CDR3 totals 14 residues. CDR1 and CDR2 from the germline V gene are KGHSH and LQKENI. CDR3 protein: CASSLGQLTDTQYF.

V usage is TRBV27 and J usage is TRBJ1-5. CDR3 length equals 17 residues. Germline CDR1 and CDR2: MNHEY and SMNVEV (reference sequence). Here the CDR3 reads CASSLLGGHGSNQPQHF.

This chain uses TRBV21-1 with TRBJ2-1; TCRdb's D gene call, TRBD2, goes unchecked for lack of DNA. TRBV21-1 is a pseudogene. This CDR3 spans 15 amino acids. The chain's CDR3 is CARRTSGGRYNEQFF.

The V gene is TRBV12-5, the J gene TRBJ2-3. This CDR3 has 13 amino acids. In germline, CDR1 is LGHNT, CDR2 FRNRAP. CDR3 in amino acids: CASGPGIAGTQYF.

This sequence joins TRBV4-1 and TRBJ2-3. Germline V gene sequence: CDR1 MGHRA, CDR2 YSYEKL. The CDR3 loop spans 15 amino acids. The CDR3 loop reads CASSQPINSGDTQYF.

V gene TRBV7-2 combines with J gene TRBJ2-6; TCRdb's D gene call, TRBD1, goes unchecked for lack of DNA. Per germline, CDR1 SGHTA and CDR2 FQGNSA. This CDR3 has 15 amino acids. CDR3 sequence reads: CASSLIGTGANVLTF.

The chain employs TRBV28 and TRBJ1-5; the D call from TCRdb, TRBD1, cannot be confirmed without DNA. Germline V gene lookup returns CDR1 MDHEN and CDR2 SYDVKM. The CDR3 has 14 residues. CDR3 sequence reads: CASRLEDRPQPQHF.

This CDR3 reads CASSVQGTTNEKLFF. The rearrangement links TRBV9 to TRBJ1-4. Germline CDR1 is SGDLS and CDR2 is YYNGEE. CDR3 length equals 15 residues.

This CDR3 is CASSFYYTGELFF. This chain links TRBV9 with TRBJ2-2. The germline V gene has CDR1 SGDLS and CDR2 YYNGEE. This CDR3 has 13 amino acids.

The CDR3: CASSSFRDRVPYEQYF. The chain is built from TRBV19 and TRBJ2-7; TCRdb picks TRBD1, but there is no DNA to check that call. The V gene's germline CDR1 is LNHDA and CDR2 SQIVND (reference sequence). This CDR3 contains 16 residues.

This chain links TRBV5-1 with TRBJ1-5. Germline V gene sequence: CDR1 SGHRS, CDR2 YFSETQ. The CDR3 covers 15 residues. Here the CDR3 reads CASSTRDANNQPQHF. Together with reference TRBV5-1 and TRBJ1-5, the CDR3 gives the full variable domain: KAGVTQTPRYLIKTRGQQVTLSCSPISGHRSVSWYQQTPGQGLQFLFEYFSETQRNKGNFPGRFSGRQFSNSRSEMNVSTLELGDSALYLCASSTRDANNQPQHFGDGTRLSIL.

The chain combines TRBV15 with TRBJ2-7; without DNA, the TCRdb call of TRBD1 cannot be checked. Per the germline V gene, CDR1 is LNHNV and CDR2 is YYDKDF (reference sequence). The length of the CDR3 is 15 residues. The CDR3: CATSGGTYSSYEQYF.

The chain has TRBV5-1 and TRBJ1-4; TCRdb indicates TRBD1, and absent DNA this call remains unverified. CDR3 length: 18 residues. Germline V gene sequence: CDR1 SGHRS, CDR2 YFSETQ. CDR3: CASSLPGQGILGNEKLFF.

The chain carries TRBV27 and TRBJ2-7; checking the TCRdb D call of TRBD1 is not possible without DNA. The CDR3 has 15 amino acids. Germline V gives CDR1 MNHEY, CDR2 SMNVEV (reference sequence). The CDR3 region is CASSTQTGPSYEQYF.

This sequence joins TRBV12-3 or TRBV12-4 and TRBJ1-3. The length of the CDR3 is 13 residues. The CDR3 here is CASSPWAGNTIYF.

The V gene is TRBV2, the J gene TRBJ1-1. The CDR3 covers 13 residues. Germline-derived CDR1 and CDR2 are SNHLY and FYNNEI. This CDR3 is CASSERVNTEAFF.

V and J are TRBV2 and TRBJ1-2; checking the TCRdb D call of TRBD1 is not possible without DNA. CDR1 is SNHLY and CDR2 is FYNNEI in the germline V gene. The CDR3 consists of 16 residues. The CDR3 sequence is CASSEDFLGQGNGYTF.

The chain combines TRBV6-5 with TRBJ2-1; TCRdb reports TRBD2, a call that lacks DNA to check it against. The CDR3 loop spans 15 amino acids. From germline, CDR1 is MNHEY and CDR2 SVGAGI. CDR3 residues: CASSYSGTVNNEQFF.

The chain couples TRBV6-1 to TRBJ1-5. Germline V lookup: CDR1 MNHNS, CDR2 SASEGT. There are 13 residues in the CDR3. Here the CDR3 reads CASSEGWGQPQHF.

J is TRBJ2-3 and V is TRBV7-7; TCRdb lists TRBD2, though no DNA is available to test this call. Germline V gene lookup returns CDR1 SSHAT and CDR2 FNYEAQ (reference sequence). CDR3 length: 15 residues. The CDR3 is CASSRGGAPTDTQYF.

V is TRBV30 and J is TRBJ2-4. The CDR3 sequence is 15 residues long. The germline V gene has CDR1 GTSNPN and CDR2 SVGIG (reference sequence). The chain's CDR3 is CAWSPTQIAKNIQYF. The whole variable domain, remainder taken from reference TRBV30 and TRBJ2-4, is SQTIHQWPATLVQPVGSPLSLECTVEGTSNPNLYWYRQAAGRGLQLLFYSVGIGQISSEVPQNLSASRPQDRQFILSSKKLLLSDSGFYLCAWSPTQIAKNIQYFGAGTRLSVL.

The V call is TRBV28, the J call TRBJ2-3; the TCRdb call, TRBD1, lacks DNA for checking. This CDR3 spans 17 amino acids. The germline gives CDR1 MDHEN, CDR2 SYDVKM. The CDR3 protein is CASSFPRWGARTDTQYF. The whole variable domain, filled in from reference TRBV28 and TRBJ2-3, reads DVKVTQSSRYLVKRTGEKVFLECVQDMDHENMFWYRQDPGLGLRLIYFSYDVKMKEKGDIPEGYSVSREKKERFSLILESASTNQTSMYLCASSFPRWGARTDTQYFGPGTRLTVL.